The 27 T cell receptor beta chains in this list originate from one sample, sequenced in a study of T cells in Graves' hyperthyroidism and ophthalmopathy. RNA transcripts were the template for amplifying TCR beta CDR3 regions. In the first-round RT-PCR of the TCR CDR3, the HTBI primer set was used. Using its own MiXCR run on the multiplex PCR reads, TCRdb lists one record per CDR3 protein. The table includes over 450,000 distinct CDR3 sequences, approximately 17% detected once. Sequencing was carried out using blood. All receptors derive from a woman aged 18-35 years with Graves' ophthalmopathy.

This clonotype was observed many times. The DNA for the CDR3 is TGTGCCAGCAAGGGAGGGCTGAACACCGGGGAGCTGTTTTTT. Encoded protein: CASKGGLNTGELFF. V and J are TRBV3-1 and TRBJ2-2, with TRBD2 matching over 7 bases. V lost 7 bases and J lost 1; bases outside the gene matches: 3. The CDR3 consists of 14 residues. The germline V gene has CDR1 LGHDT and CDR2 YNNKEL (reference sequence).

This clonotype came up many times. J is TRBJ1-1 and V is TRBV27; TRBD1 might be the D (6 bases). Trimming took off 7 bases at V and 7 bases at J, with 19 bases between the two ends. Germline CDR1 reads MNHEY; CDR2 reads SMNVEV (reference sequence). This CDR3 is 14 amino acids long. CDR3 in amino acids: CASTDPRGEFEAFF. The DNA of the CDR3 is TGTGCCAGCACCGACCCCAGGGGCGAGTTTGAAGCTTTCTTT.

This clonotype was seen at least ten times. The chain links TRBV11-2 to TRBJ2-2, with 10 bases lining up with TRBD1. The V and J ends lost 5 bases and 8 bases, in that order; junction bases with no gene match: 8. Germline V lookup: CDR1 SGHAT, CDR2 FQNNGV. The CDR3 length is 15 residues. CDR3 sequence reads: CASSPQTGGGGELFF. DNA of the CDR3: TGTGCCAGCAGCCCCCAGACAGGGGGCGGGGGGGAGCTGTTTTTT.

This clonotype was counted only a few times. The rearrangement links TRBV20-1 to TRBJ2-1; D uncertain. Looked up from germline, CDR1 is DFQATT and CDR2 is SNEGSKA (reference sequence). V lost 6 bases and J lost 4, with 13 bases in between. The length of the CDR3 is 13 residues. In DNA form, the CDR3 reads TGCAGTGCGACCTCCGAGGAATACAATGAGCAGTTCTTC. Its translation is CSATSEEYNEQFF.

The rearrangement joins TRBV7-8 to TRBJ2-7, with D possibly TRBD2 on 5 matching bases. Trimming stripped 5 bases from V and 7 bases from J, with 24 bases between. This CDR3 has 16 amino acids. The germline V gene has CDR1 SGHVS and CDR2 FQNEAQ. The chain's CDR3 is CASSPTQRPDREEQYF. CDR3 DNA sequence: TGTGCCAGCAGCCCGACCCAGCGGCCCGACCGGGAAGAGCAGTACTTC.

This clonotype came up many times. This chain connects TRBV27 to TRBJ2-7; tentative D call: TRBD1 (6 bases). V lost 10 bases to trimming and J lost 0 bases, with 10 bases between them. The length of the CDR3 is 12 residues. Germline CDR1 MNHEY, CDR2 SMNVEV (reference sequence). As DNA, the CDR3 is TGTGCCATCGGACAGCTCTCCTACGAGCAGTACTTC. Translated, it gives CAIGQLSYEQYF.

This clonotype has a handful of counts. The genes are TRBV7-6 and TRBJ2-3; 8 bases match TRBD2. J was trimmed by 5 bases and V by 0 bases; bases with no gene match: 10. The CDR3 covers 17 residues. Germline lookup yields CDR1 SGHVS and CDR2 FNYEAQ. The CDR3, as DNA: TGTGCCAGCAGCTTAGCGCTCGGGGGGGCTGTTGGAGATACGCAGTATTTT. Protein: CASSLALGGAVGDTQYF.

This clonotype was observed many times. This chain uses TRBV11-2 with TRBJ2-1; 7 nucleotides line up with TRBD2. The CDR3 contains 14 residues. Germline CDR1 is SGHAT and CDR2 is FQNNGV. The trim removed 1 base at V and 9 bases at J, leaving 6 bases unmatched. CDR3 in DNA: TGTGCCAGCAGCTTAGGCCCTAGCGGCGGTGAGCAGTTCTTC. This gives the protein CASSLGPSGGEQFF. The full variable domain, completed using reference TRBV11-2 and TRBJ2-1, is EAGVAQSPRYKIIEKRQSVAFWCNPISGHATLYWYQQILGQGPKLLIQFQNNGVVDDSQLPKDRFSAERLKGVDSTLKIQPAKLEDSAVYLCASSLGPSGGEQFFGPGTRLTVL.

The chain has TRBV28 and TRBJ2-1, with 14 bases identical to TRBD2. Germline trimming cut 3 bases from V and 6 bases from J; bases unmatched to any gene: 16. CDR1 is MDHEN, CDR2 SYDVKM, per germline. This CDR3 spans 20 amino acids. The CDR3, as DNA: TGTGCCAGCAGTTTGGGGGGACTAGCGGGAGAGGTGCGGATAATCAATGAGCAGTTCTTC. Translating gives CASSLGGLAGEVRIINEQFF.

This clonotype was seen at least ten times. V gene TRBV11-2 combines with J gene TRBJ2-1, with unresolved D. The CDR3 runs 15 residues. V gave up 6 bases and J gave up 0 bases, with 12 bases separating them. Germline CDR1 reads SGHAT; CDR2 reads FQNNGV. The CDR3 here is CASSPDWSSYNEQFF. CDR3 coding DNA: TGTGCCAGCAGTCCTGACTGGAGCTCCTACAATGAGCAGTTCTTC.

The chain recombines TRBV7-3 with TRBJ2-3; 7 bases match TRBD2. CDR3 length: 16 residues. V dropped 4 bases and J dropped 6; count of bases not matched to a gene: 13. From germline, CDR1 is SGHTA and CDR2 FQGTGA. CDR3 DNA: TGTGCCAGCAGCTCTCTGGGGACTATCCGAGAGGATACGCAGTATTTT. The encoded protein is CASSSLGTIREDTQYF. The variable domain in full, with the rest retrieved from reference TRBV7-3 and TRBJ2-3, is GAGVSQTPSNKVTEKGKYVELRCDPISGHTALYWYRQSLGQGPEFLIYFQGTGAADDSGLPNDRFFAVRPEGSVSTLKIQRTERGDSAVYLCASSSLGTIREDTQYFGPGTRLTVL.

This clonotype turned up a few times. The J gene is TRBJ1-4, the V gene TRBV4-1; D may be TRBD1 (5 bases). The germline V gene encodes CDR1 MGHRA and CDR2 YSYEKL. V was shortened by 0 bases and J by 7 bases, with 9 bases between the two germline ends. This CDR3 comprises 14 residues. CDR3: CASSQEGEGEKLFF. CDR3 coding DNA: TGCGCCAGCAGCCAAGAAGGGGAAGGTGAAAAACTGTTTTTT.

The table lists this clonotype with many counts. The chain employs TRBV5-8 and TRBJ2-1; tentative D call: TRBD1 (5 bases). The CDR3 has 15 residues. The V end lost 4 bases, the J end lost 5 bases, and 16 bases lay between the germline ends. Germline V CDR1 and CDR2: SGHTS, YDEGEE. CDR3 sequence: CASSHHRAGNNEQFF. CDR3 DNA: TGTGCCAGCAGCCACCACCGGGCAGGGAACAATGAGCAGTTCTTC.

This clonotype showed up many times. This chain connects TRBV3-1 to TRBJ2-3; D uncertain. The germline V and J ends were trimmed by 2 bases and 4 bases, with 4 bases remaining between them. The germline V gene encodes CDR1 LGHDT and CDR2 YNNKEL (reference sequence). This CDR3 contains 12 residues. In nucleotides, the CDR3 is TGTGCCAGCAGCCAATTCGCAGATACGCAGTATTTT. Its protein product is CASSQFADTQYF.

The table lists this clonotype with many counts. A junction boundary mismatches the germline segment, possibly from a read error. The chain has TRBV3-1 and TRBJ2-5; the D is unclear. Germline CDR1 and CDR2: LGHDT and YNNKEL (reference sequence). The CDR3 is made up of 12 amino acids. CDR3 nucleotides: TGTGCCAGCAGCCAAGATTCGAGGACCTTCAACTTC. Translation gives CASSQDSRTFNF.

This clonotype was seen at least ten times. The chain is built from TRBV11-2 and TRBJ2-1; a possible D gene is TRBD2 (5 bases). There are 15 residues in the CDR3. Germline CDR1 is SGHAT and CDR2 is FQNNGV. The V end was cut by 5 bases, the J end by 0 bases, with 11 bases between. CDR3 protein: CASSQGSGSYNEQFF. The CDR3 nucleotides read TGTGCCAGCAGCCAAGGGAGTGGCTCCTACAATGAGCAGTTCTTC.

Concerning this clonotype: A read error may be the cause here, since a much bigger clone is one base away. The CDR3 does not close with the conserved phenylalanine or tryptophan, likely indicating a read error. The CDR3 DNA follows: TGTGCCAGCAGCTGGGGGTCCTTGAACACTGAAGCTTTCTCT. Its protein product is CASSWGSLNTEAFS. The chain has TRBV6-2 or TRBV6-3 and TRBJ1-1, with a tentative D call TRBD1 (5 bases). Trimming shortened V by 6 bases and J by 0 bases, and 11 bases separated the two germline ends. Looked up from germline, CDR1 is MNHEY and CDR2 is SVGEGT. CDR3 length equals 14 residues.

The sample holds many counts of this clonotype. V and J are TRBV2 and TRBJ2-1; D is unclear. The length of the CDR3 is 15 residues. Germline CDR1 SNHLY, CDR2 FYNNEI. Trimming took off 7 bases at V and 0 bases at J, with 13 bases between the two ends. The CDR3 reads CASKSDSSSYNEQFF. DNA of the CDR3: TGTGCCAGCAAATCTGACTCGAGCTCCTACAATGAGCAGTTCTTC. The variable domain in full, completed from reference TRBV2 and TRBJ2-1, reads EPEVTQTPSHQVTQMGQEVILRCVPISNHLYFYWYRQILGQKVEFLVSFYNNEISEKSEIFDDQFSVERPDGSNFTLKIRSTKLEDSAMYFCASKSDSSSYNEQFFGPGTRLTVL.

The rearrangement links TRBV20-1 to TRBJ2-1; TRBD2 aligns across 11 bases. The V segment lost 3 bases and the J segment 5 bases; nucleotides outside the gene matches: 12. The CDR3 runs 17 residues. The germline CDR1 and CDR2 sequences are DFQATT and SNEGSKA (reference sequence). The DNA of the CDR3 is TGCAGTGCTAGGCCCGGGACTAGCGGAGGACGGAACAATGAGCAGTTCTTC. It yields the protein CSARPGTSGGRNNEQFF.

This clonotype showed up many times. The chain links TRBV7-9 to TRBJ1-1; D is ambiguous. V lost 11 bases and J lost 1, with 17 bases in between. Germline CDR1 reads SEHNR; CDR2 reads FQNEAQ (reference sequence). The CDR3 loop spans 14 amino acids. The CDR3 DNA is TGTGCCGGCCAGCACCGAGATTCGAACACTGAAGCTTTCTTT. Translating it yields CAGQHRDSNTEAFF. Looking up the rest from reference TRBV7-9 and TRBJ1-1 gives the full variable domain: DTGVSQNPRHKITKRGQNVTFRCDPISEHNRLYWYRQTLGQGPEFLTYFQNEAQLEKSRLLSDRFSAERPKGSFSTLEIQRTEQGDSAMYLCAGQHRDSNTEAFFGQGTRLTVV.

The rearrangement uses TRBV28 and TRBJ1-2; TRBD1 might be the D (5 bases). The CDR3 totals 14 residues. Trimming shortened V by 3 bases and J by 5 bases, and 13 bases separated the two germline ends. Looked up from germline, CDR1 is MDHEN and CDR2 is SYDVKM. The CDR3 coding sequence is TGTGCCAGCAGTTTTCCAGGGATAAAGTATGGCTACACCTTC. This codes for CASSFPGIKYGYTF.

This clonotype has only a few counts. The chain links TRBV27 to TRBJ2-3; maybe TRBD1 (5 bases). V lost 5 bases and J 6 bases, leaving 15 bases between the germline ends. CDR3 length: 14 residues. Germline CDR1 and CDR2: MNHEY and SMNVEV (reference sequence). The DNA of the CDR3 is TGTGCCAGCAGTCCAATTAAAGGGGTGGATACGCAGTATTTT. Its translation is CASSPIKGVDTQYF.

The chain joins TRBV30 to TRBJ1-4; D gene ambiguous. V was trimmed by 1 base and J by 0 bases, leaving 6 bases between them. Germline V gene lookup returns CDR1 GTSNPN and CDR2 SVGIG (reference sequence). This CDR3 has 14 residues. The chain's CDR3 is CAWSGRSTNEKLFF. The CDR3, as DNA: TGTGCCTGGAGTGGACGGTCAACTAATGAAAAACTGTTTTTT.

This clonotype was seen repeatedly, ten times or more. The chain joins TRBV20-1 to TRBJ1-1, with a tentative D call TRBD1 (6 bases). Germline V gene data show CDR1 as DFQATT and CDR2 as SNEGSKA (reference sequence). The CDR3 contains 15 residues. Trimming cost V 0 bases and J 5 bases, with 16 bases left between them. As DNA, the CDR3 is TGCAGTGCTAGAGATCATCAGGGGAGTGGGACTGAAGCTTTCTTT. It is translated as CSARDHQGSGTEAFF.

This clonotype came up many times. V usage is TRBV4-2 and J usage is TRBJ2-7, with 9 bases identical to TRBD2. Germline V lookup: CDR1 LGHNA, CDR2 YNFKEQ. J gave up 2 bases and V 2 bases, and 4 bases lay outside the gene matches. The CDR3 has 15 amino acids. For the CDR3, the DNA is TGTGCCAGCAGCCAACGGTCTAGCGGGACCTACGAGCAGTACTTC. It is translated as CASSQRSSGTYEQYF.

This chain joins TRBV28 and TRBJ2-4; D might be TRBD1 (5 bases). Per the germline V gene, CDR1 is MDHEN and CDR2 is SYDVKM. Trimming cost V 4 bases and J 8 bases, with 15 bases left between them. The CDR3 totals 14 residues. The CDR3 DNA is TGTGCCAGCAGTTCCCAGGGCCTACGACACATTCAGTACTTC. Protein product: CASSSQGLRHIQYF.

This clonotype was detected ten times or more. V is TRBV28 and J is TRBJ1-5; no clear D gene. V was cut by 4 bases and J by 2 bases, with 9 bases left in between. Germline V CDR1 and CDR2: MDHEN, SYDVKM. This CDR3 contains 14 residues. The CDR3 region has the DNA TGTGCCAGCAGTTCCACAGAAGGCAATCAGCCCCAGCATTTT. Translated: CASSSTEGNQPQHF. Supplemented by reference TRBV28 and TRBJ1-5, the full variable domain reads DVKVTQSSRYLVKRTGEKVFLECVQDMDHENMFWYRQDPGLGLRLIYFSYDVKMKEKGDIPEGYSVSREKKERFSLILESASTNQTSMYLCASSSTEGNQPQHFGDGTRLSIL.